These 3 T cell receptor beta chains share one sample of origin, sequenced in a study of T cells expressing NK-cell markers. Reprocessing the 5' RACE reads, TCRdb reports a single entry for every CDR3 protein and omits DNA. The sample totals about 160,000 distinct CDR3 sequences. The sequencing sample was made of blood T cells: a sorted CD56 or NKG2C T cell subset, CD4+ or CD8+ T cells, or bulk PBMC T cells (not recorded which). The receptors here all came from a man aged 18 to 69 in good health.

The rearrangement uses TRBV12-3 or TRBV12-4 and TRBJ2-2; TCRdb returns TRBD2, unconfirmable since there is no DNA. CDR3 size: 17 residues. CDR3 residues: CASSRYGLAENTGELFF.

The chain recombines TRBV24-1 with TRBJ1-5; absent DNA, TCRdb's TRBD1 call cannot be checked. Germline values: CDR1 KGHDR, CDR2 SFDVKD. This CDR3 is built from 17 residues. CDR3 sequence: CATSDRTGQGIIQPQHF.

This chain joins TRBV3-1 and TRBJ2-1; TCRdb's D gene call, TRBD1, goes unchecked for lack of DNA. This CDR3 comprises 13 residues. Looked up from germline, CDR1 is LGHDT and CDR2 is YNNKEL (reference sequence). The CDR3 loop is CASSQGWGHEQFF.